The 15 T cell receptor beta chains below come from one sample, sequenced in a study of long-term antiretroviral therapy in people with HIV. Samples were assayed with immunoSEQ v3.0 at survey level. TCRdb's copy holds only in-frame clones and misses some; the assay was immunoSEQ multiplex PCR. The sample yields fewer than 40,000 clones, approximately 84% seen once. The material was unsorted PBMCs, obtained 3.1 years after starting antiretroviral therapy. The receptors originated from a woman in her forties or fifties with HIV.

In this sample, this clone turned up a few times. The rearrangement uses TRBV5-4 and TRBJ1-5; D is perhaps TRBD1 (5 bases). Deletions cut 1 base from V and 7 bases from J, with 12 bases between. CDR3 size: 14 residues. Germline CDR1 and CDR2: SGHNT and YYREEE (reference sequence). CDR3 nucleotide sequence: TGTGCCAGCAGCTTGATGGGGGAGTCCCAGCCCCAGCATTTT. It translates to CASSLMGESQPQHF.

This chain uses TRBV6-5 with TRBJ2-1; D is uncertain. Germline V gene sequence: CDR1 MNHEY, CDR2 SVGAGI. The CDR3 has 14 residues. V was cut by 3 bases and J by 4 bases, with 10 bases left in between. The CDR3 region has the DNA TGTGCCAGCAGTTATAGATTTCCTTACAATGAGCAGTTCTTC. Translated, it gives CASSYRFPYNEQFF.

This chain connects TRBV10-3 to TRBJ1-2; D gene unclear. The V end was cut by 2 bases, the J end by 5 bases, with 9 bases between. The CDR3 length is 13 residues. Germline V gives CDR1 ENHRY, CDR2 SYGVKD. The CDR3: CAISEATEYGYTF. In nucleotides, the CDR3 is TGTGCCATCAGTGAGGCGACGGAATATGGCTACACCTTC.

The rearrangement uses TRBV19 and TRBJ1-5; D ambiguous. This CDR3 is 15 amino acids long. Trimming removed 6 bases at V and 0 bases at J, with 12 bases between. The germline gives CDR1 LNHDA, CDR2 SQIVND (reference sequence). The CDR3 DNA follows: TGTGCCAGTAGCCCAGAAAGGAATAGCAATCAGCCCCAGCATTTT. Translated, it gives CASSPERNSNQPQHF.

This clone was counted between two and nine times. The V and J genes are TRBV30 and TRBJ2-1; TRBD2 might be the D (6 bases). This CDR3 region has 15 residues. In germline, CDR1 is GTSNPN, CDR2 SVGIG (reference sequence). Trimming pared 3 bases from V and 1 base from J, leaving 13 bases between. The CDR3 DNA reads as TGTGCCTGGAGATTGATGGGGGGATCCTACAATGAGCAGTTCTTC. This sequence encodes CAWRLMGGSYNEQFF.

This chain connects TRBV6-5 to TRBJ2-2, with D unresolved. Germline V CDR1 and CDR2: MNHEY, SVGAGI. V was pared by 6 bases and J by 7 bases, with 6 bases between. The CDR3 spans 11 residues. CDR3 amino acids: CASRKDGELFF. CDR3 sequence (DNA): TGTGCCAGCAGAAAAGACGGGGAGCTGTTTTTT.

The chain recombines TRBV5-1 with TRBJ2-5; D perhaps matches TRBD1 (5 bases). Germline assignment: CDR1 SGHRS and CDR2 YFSETQ. This CDR3 contains 12 residues. The ends were cut back, 0 bases at V and 5 bases at J, with 5 bases in the middle. The CDR3 protein is CASSLEGETQYF. CDR3 in DNA: TGCGCCAGCAGCTTGGAGGGGGAGACCCAGTACTTC.

The chain joins TRBV5-4 to TRBJ2-5; TRBD2 aligns across 10 bases. This CDR3 has 15 residues. The V gene's germline CDR1 is SGHNT and CDR2 YYREEE (reference sequence). V gave up 5 bases and J gave up 4 bases; unmatched junction bases: 8. CDR3 amino acids: CASSEQRGGRETQYF. The CDR3 DNA is TGTGCCAGCAGTGAACAGCGGGGGGGCCGAGAGACCCAGTACTTC. Full variable domain (outside the CDR3, taken from reference TRBV5-4 and TRBJ2-5): ETGVTQSPTHLIKTRGQQVTLRCSSQSGHNTVSWYQQALGQGPQFIFQYYREEENGRGNFPPRFSGLQFPNYSSELNVNALELDDSALYLCASSEQRGGRETQYFGPGTRLLVL.

About this clone: The junction departs from germline at one end; a sequencing error may be responsible. The chain is built from TRBV5-1 and TRBJ2-2; 9 nucleotides line up with TRBD1. This CDR3 has 18 amino acids. Germline CDR1 SGHRS, CDR2 YFSETQ. The CDR3 is CASSSPKPTGGSTGEPFF. The CDR3 DNA reads TGCGCCAGCAGCTCCCCGAAACCGACAGGGGGATCCACCGGGGAGCCGTTTTTT.

The genes are TRBV5-6 and TRBJ2-2; D unclear. V was pared by 0 bases and J by 4 bases, with 10 bases between. Germline CDR1 and CDR2: SGHDT and YYEEEE. CDR3 size: 15 residues. The CDR3 bases are TGTGCCAGCAGCTTGGAACAACTGTTCACCGGGGAGCTGTTTTTT. This sequence encodes CASSLEQLFTGELFF.

V is TRBV7-6 and J is TRBJ1-4; no clear D. V lost 3 bases, J lost 3 bases, and 8 bases lay in between. Germline assignment: CDR1 SGHVS and CDR2 FNYEAQ. This CDR3 comprises 14 residues. The CDR3 DNA reads as TGTGCCAGCAGCTTCCAAGAAGCTAATGAAAAACTGTTTTTT. Translation: CASSFQEANEKLFF.

This rearrangement joins TRBV4-1 to TRBJ2-2, with D uncertain. Trimming removed 4 bases at V and 6 bases at J, with 15 bases between. CDR1 and CDR2 (germline): MGHRA, YSYEKL. This CDR3 is 15 amino acids long. The CDR3 DNA reads as TGCGCCAGCAGCCTGAATATGTTGGCCTCCGGGGAGCTGTTTTTT. Translation gives CASSLNMLASGELFF.

About this clone: A read error may account for a junction end that differs from germline. The J gene is TRBJ2-6, the V gene TRBV4-1; TRBD1 agrees at 10 bases. The CDR3 consists of 17 residues. Germline CDR1 and CDR2: MGHRA and YSYEKL. CDR3 in DNA: TGCGCCAGCAGCGAAGACAGGGGGCAAGCTGGGGCCAACGTCCTGACTTTC. Protein product: CASSEDRGQAGANVLTF.

CDR3 DNA: TGTGCCAGCAGCACCCGTGGTGTCGGGGGCGCGGACACCGGGGAGCTGTTTTTT. It translates to CASSTRGVGGADTGELFF. The chain recombines TRBV7-9 with TRBJ2-2; D may match TRBD1 or TRBD2 (6 bases each). The CDR3 runs 18 residues. In germline, CDR1 is SEHNR, CDR2 FQNEAQ (reference sequence). V was shortened by 5 bases and J by 3 bases, with 22 bases between the two germline ends.

In DNA, the CDR3 is TGCGCCAGCAGCTTGGCTCTAAGAGGTGAGCAGTTCTTC. It yields the protein CASSLALRGEQFF. The V gene is TRBV5-1, the J gene TRBJ2-1, with D hard to call. The CDR3 spans 13 residues. In germline, CDR1 is SGHRS, CDR2 YFSETQ. V gave up 0 bases and J gave up 9 bases, with 10 bases separating them. The full variable domain, its missing parts supplied by reference TRBV5-1 and TRBJ2-1, is KAGVTQTPRYLIKTRGQQVTLSCSPISGHRSVSWYQQTPGQGLQFLFEYFSETQRNKGNFPGRFSGRQFSNSRSEMNVSTLELGDSALYLCASSLALRGEQFFGPGTRLTVL.